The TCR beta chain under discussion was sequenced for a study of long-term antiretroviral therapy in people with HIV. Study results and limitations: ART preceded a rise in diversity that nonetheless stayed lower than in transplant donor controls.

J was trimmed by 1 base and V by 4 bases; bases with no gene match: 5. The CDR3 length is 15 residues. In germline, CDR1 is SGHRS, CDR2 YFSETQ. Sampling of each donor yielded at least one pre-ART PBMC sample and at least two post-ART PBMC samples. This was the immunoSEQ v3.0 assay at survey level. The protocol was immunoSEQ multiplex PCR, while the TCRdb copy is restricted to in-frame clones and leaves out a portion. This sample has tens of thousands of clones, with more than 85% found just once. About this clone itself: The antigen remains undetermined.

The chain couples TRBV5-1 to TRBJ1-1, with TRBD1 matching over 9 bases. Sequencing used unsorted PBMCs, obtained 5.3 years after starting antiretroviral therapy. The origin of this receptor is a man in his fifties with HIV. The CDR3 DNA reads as TGCGCCAGCAGCCCCGGGACAGGGAAGAACACTGAAGCTTTCTTT. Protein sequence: CASSPGTGKNTEAFF.